A single TCR beta chain is shown here with its context. Its antigen is undetermined. These data originate in a study of monozygotic twins with inflammatory bowel disease. The CDR3 totals 12 residues. Germline lookup yields CDR1 LGHNT and CDR2 FRNRAP. Study conclusions and caveats: Immunosuppressive treatments differing between patients may have added repertoire variability.

UMIs containing a 6-nucleotide sample barcode were added via template switching. TCRdb reanalyzed the 5' RACE reads and collapses them to one entry per CDR3 protein, without DNA. This specimen shows roughly 320,000 distinct CDR3 sequences; the ten leading clones hold 5.5% to 6.5%. Whole blood without T cell sorting served as the source of isolated total RNA. Specimen: blood. The receptor was derived from a human donor with ulcerative colitis or Crohn's disease, or a healthy co-twin of an affected twin (not recorded which). The gene calls are TRBV12-5 and TRBJ2-2. CDR3 protein: CASGLNTGELFF.